The clone carrying this T cell receptor (beta chain) was detected many times. These data come from a study of neurological immune-mediated disorders. Germline lookup yields CDR1 DFQATT and CDR2 SNEGSKA (reference sequence). The CDR3 has 12 amino acids. V was clipped by 5 bases and J by 2 bases; unmatched bases: 2. Using its own MiXCR run on the 5' RACE reads, TCRdb lists one record per CDR3 protein. The sample consists of 55,000 to 70,000 distinct CDR3 sequences, 3% to 4% of them appearing once. The source of this sequence is a woman aged 50 to 60 with multiple sclerosis. The specimen was PBMCs. The V and J genes are TRBV20-1 and TRBJ2-5, with 7 nucleotides matching TRBD2. CDR3 residues: CSALAGQETQYF. The CDR3 region has the DNA TGCAGTGCTTTAGCGGGTCAAGAGACCCAGTACTTC.